A selection of T cell receptor beta chains follows, all from one sample in a study of T cell responses to AZD1222 COVID-19 vaccine. Libraries were prepared by immunoSEQ multiplex PCR; TCRdb keeps only in-frame clonotypes and omits some of them. The top ten clones hold 8.4% of a sample with tens of thousands of clones, 85% to 90% of them seen once. Material: peripheral blood, obtained on day 0 of AZD1222 vaccination. These receptors originate from an adult in good health. Both conserved end residues are part of each CDR3. Each record gives: V gene, J gene, clone size, D gene, CDR3 protein, CDR3 DNA. D genes are given only for firm matches. Clone sizes are given selectively: once, few, many, or a class where the clone is expanded.

TRBV12-3/TRBV12-4,TRBJ2-7,.,.,CASSSTGPGEQYF,TGTGCCAGCAGTTCCACAGGGCCGGGCGAGCAGTACTTC
TRBV29-1,TRBJ2-7,.,.,CSVGGLTYEQYF,TGCAGCGTGGGGGGACTCACCTACGAGCAGTACTTC
TRBV6-5,TRBJ1-2,few,TRBD1,CASSYRTGGPLTF,TGTGCCAGCAGTTATCGGACAGGAGGGCCGTTAACCTTC
TRBV4-1,TRBJ2-7,.,TRBD1,CASSPLPGQPYSSRSYEQYF,TGCGCCAGCAGCCCGCTCCCGGGACAGCCTTATTCCTCCCGCTCCTACGAGCAGTACTTC
TRBV11-3,TRBJ1-2,.,.,CASSTPVTAYGYTF,TGTGCCAGCAGCACCCCGGTCACCGCGTATGGCTACACCTTC
TRBV15,TRBJ2-7,.,.,CATSSQGGYEQYF,TGTGCCACCAGCAGTCAGGGAGGCTACGAGCAGTACTTC
TRBV11-2,TRBJ1-1,.,.,CASSLGVRVSEAFF,TGTGCCAGCAGCTTAGGGGTCAGGGTGTCTGAAGCTTTCTTT
TRBV6-5,TRBJ1-6,.,TRBD1,CASSYSVQGDSPLHF,TGTGCCAGCAGTTACAGTGTCCAGGGGGATTCACCCCTCCACTTT
TRBV27,TRBJ2-2,.,TRBD1,CASSLSQGAPGELFF,TGTGCCAGCAGTTTATCGCAGGGGGCGCCTGGGGAGCTGTTTTTT
TRBV9,TRBJ1-2,.,.,CASSPMGEGYGYTF,TGTGCCAGCAGCCCCATGGGGGAGGGCTATGGCTACACCTTC
TRBV9,TRBJ1-4,.,.,CASSVEGRNEKLFF,TGTGCCAGCAGCGTAGAGGGCAGAAATGAAAAACTGTTTTTT
TRBV18,TRBJ2-2,once,.,CASSLRTADNTGELFF,TGTGCCAGCTCACTGCGGACAGCCGATAACACCGGGGAGCTGTTTTTT
TRBV12-3/TRBV12-4,TRBJ1-5,.,.,CASASGGGQPQHF,TGTGCCAGCGCATCGGGGGGGGGTCAGCCCCAGCATTTT
TRBV3-1/TRBV3-2,TRBJ2-1,.,.,CASSPGPEGYNEQFF,TGTGCCAGCAGCCCCGGGCCAGAGGGCTACAATGAGCAGTTCTTC
TRBV7-2,TRBJ1-2,.,TRBD1,CASTQVTGANYGYTF,TGTGCCAGCACCCAGGTGACAGGGGCTAACTATGGCTACACCTTC
TRBV5-4,TRBJ1-3,few,TRBD1,CASSLAGTEGHTIYF,TGTGCCAGCAGCTTGGCCGGGACAGAGGGGCACACCATATATTTT
TRBV19,TRBJ1-6,.,TRBD1,CASSGDRGTRSYNSPLHF,TGTGCCAGTAGTGGGGACAGGGGGACGCGATCCTATAATTCACCCCTCCACTTT
TRBV19,TRBJ1-2,.,TRBD1,CASSINRGDYGYTF,TGTGCCAGTAGTATAAACAGGGGCGACTATGGCTACACCTTC
TRBV5-6,TRBJ2-3,.,.,CASSSDEITQYF,TGTGCCAGCAGCTCGGACGAGATTACGCAGTATTTT
TRBV9,TRBJ1-1,.,.,CASSVDYRNTEAFF,TGTGCCAGCAGCGTAGATTACAGGAACACTGAAGCTTTCTTT
TRBV2,TRBJ2-1,.,.,CASRPYNEQFF,TGTGCCAGCAGACCTTACAATGAGCAGTTCTTC
TRBV7-2,TRBJ1-5,.,TRBD1,CASSRTGVQPQHF,TGTGCCAGCAGCCGGACAGGGGTTCAGCCCCAGCATTTT
TRBV5-8,TRBJ1-2,.,TRBD1,CASSRDRGGGYTF,TGTGCCAGCAGCCGAGACAGGGGAGGTGGCTACACCTTC
TRBV5-4,TRBJ2-4,.,.,CASSFTTSGLDKNIQYF,TGTGCCAGCAGCTTCACTACTTCAGGGTTGGACAAAAACATTCAGTACTTC